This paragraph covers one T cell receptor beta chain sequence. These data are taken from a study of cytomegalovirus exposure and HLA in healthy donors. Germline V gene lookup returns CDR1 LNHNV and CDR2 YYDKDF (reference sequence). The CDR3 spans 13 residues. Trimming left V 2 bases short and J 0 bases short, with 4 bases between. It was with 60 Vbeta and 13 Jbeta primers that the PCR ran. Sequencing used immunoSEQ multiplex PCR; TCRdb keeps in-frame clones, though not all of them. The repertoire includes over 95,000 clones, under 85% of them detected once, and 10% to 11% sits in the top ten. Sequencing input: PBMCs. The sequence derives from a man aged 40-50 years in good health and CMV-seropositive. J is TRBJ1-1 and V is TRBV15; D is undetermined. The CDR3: CATSRQMNTEAFF. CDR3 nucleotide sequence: TGTGCCACCAGCAGACAGATGAACACTGAAGCTTTCTTT.